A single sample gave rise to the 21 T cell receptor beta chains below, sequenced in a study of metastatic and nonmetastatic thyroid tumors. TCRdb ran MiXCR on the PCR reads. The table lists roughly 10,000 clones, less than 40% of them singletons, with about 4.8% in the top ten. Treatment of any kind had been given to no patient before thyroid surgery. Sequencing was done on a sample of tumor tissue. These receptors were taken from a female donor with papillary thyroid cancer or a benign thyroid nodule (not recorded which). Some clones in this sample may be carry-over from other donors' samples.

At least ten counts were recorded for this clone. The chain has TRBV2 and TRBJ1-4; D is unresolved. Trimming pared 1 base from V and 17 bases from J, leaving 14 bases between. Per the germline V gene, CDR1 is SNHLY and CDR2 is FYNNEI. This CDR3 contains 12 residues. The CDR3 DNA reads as TGTGCCAGCAGTGAAGGCAACCCCCACCCTTTTTTT. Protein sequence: CASSEGNPHPFF.

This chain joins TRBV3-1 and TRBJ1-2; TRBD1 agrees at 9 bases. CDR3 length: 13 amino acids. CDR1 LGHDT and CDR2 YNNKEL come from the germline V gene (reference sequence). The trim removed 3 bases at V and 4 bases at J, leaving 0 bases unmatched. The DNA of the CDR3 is TGTGCCAGCAGCCAGACAGGGGGCTATGGCTACACCTTC. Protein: CASSQTGGYGYTF.

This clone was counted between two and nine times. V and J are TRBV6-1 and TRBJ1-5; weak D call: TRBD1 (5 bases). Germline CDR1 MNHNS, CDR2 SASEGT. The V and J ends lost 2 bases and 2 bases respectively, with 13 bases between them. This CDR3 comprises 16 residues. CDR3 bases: TGTGCCAGCAGTGAAAGTATCGCGGGGGGCAATCAGCCCCAGCATTTT. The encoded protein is CASSESIAGGNQPQHF.

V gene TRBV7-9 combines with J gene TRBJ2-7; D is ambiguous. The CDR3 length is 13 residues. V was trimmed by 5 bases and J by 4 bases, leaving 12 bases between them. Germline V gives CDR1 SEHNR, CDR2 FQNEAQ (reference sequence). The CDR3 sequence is CASSPDPLYEQYF. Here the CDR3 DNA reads TGTGCCAGCAGCCCGGACCCGCTATACGAGCAGTACTTC.

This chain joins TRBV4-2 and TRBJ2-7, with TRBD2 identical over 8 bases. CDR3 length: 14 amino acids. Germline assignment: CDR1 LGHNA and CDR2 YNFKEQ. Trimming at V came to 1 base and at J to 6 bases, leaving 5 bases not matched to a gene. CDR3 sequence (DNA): TGTGCCAGCAGCCAAGTGGGACTAGACGGCGAGCAGTACTTC. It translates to CASSQVGLDGEQYF.

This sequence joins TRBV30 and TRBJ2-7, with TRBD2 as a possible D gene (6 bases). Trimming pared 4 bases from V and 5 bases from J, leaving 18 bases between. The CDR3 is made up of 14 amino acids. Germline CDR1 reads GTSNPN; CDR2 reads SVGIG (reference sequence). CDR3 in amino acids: CAWTLGGERDEQYF. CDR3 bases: TGTGCCTGGACCTTAGGAGGGGAACGGGACGAGCAGTACTTC. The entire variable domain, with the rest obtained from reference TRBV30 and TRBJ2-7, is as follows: SQTIHQWPATLVQPVGSPLSLECTVEGTSNPNLYWYRQAAGRGLQLLFYSVGIGQISSEVPQNLSASRPQDRQFILSSKKLLLSDSGFYLCAWTLGGERDEQYFGPGTRLTVT.

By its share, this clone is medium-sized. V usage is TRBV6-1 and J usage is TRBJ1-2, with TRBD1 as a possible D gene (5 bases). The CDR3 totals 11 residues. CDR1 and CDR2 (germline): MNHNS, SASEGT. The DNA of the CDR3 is TGTGCGGTGGGGCCTAACTATGGCTACACCTTC. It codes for CAVGPNYGYTF.

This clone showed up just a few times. CDR3 residues: CASTGTANSNQPQHF. CDR3 sequence (DNA): TGTGCCAGCACCGGGACAGCAAATAGCAATCAGCCCCAGCATTTT. V usage is TRBV6-1 and J usage is TRBJ1-5; 7 bases line up with TRBD1. Per the germline V gene, CDR1 is MNHNS and CDR2 is SASEGT. The CDR3 covers 15 residues. Unmatched junction bases numbered 6, after V lost 7 bases and J lost 0 bases.

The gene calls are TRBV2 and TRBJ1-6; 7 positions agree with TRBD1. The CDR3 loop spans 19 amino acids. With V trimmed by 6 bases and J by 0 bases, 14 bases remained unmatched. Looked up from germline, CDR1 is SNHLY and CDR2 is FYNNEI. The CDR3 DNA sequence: TGTGCCAGCAGGACTAACCCCGCCTCAGGGGGCTCCTATAATTCACCCCTCCACTTT. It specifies CASRTNPASGGSYNSPLHF.

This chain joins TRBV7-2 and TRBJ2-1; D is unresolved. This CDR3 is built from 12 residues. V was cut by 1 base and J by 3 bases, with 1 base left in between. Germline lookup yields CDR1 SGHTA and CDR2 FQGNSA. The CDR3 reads CASSLDYNEQFF. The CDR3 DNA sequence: TGTGCCAGCAGCTTAGACTACAATGAGCAGTTCTTC.

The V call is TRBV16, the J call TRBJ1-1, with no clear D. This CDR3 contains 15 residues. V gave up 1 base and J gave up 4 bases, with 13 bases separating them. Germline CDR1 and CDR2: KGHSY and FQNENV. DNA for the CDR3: TGTGCCAGCAGCCAATACTGGGGAGCGGGCACTGAAGCTTTCTTT. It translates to CASSQYWGAGTEAFF.

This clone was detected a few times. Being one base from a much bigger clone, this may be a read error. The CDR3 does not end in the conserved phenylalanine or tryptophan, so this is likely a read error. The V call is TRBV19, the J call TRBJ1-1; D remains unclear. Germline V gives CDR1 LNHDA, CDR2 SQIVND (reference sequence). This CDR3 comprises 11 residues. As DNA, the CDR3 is TGTGCCATTAGTCAGTACACTGAAGCTTTCCTT. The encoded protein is CAISQYTEAFL.

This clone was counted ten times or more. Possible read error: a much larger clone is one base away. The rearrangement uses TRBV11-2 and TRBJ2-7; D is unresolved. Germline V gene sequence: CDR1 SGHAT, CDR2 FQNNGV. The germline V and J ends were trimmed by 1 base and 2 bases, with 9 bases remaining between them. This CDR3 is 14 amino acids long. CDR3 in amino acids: CASSLAVTPYEQYF. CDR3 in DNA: TGTGCCAGCAGCTTAGCTGTGACCCCCTACGAGCAGTACTTC.

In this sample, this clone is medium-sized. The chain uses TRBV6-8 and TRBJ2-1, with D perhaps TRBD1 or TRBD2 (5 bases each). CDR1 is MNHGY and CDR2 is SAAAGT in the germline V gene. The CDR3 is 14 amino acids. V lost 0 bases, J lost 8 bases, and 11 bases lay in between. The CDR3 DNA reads TGTGCCAGCAGTTACTCGATTGAGGGGCATGAGCAGTTCTTC. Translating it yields CASSYSIEGHEQFF.

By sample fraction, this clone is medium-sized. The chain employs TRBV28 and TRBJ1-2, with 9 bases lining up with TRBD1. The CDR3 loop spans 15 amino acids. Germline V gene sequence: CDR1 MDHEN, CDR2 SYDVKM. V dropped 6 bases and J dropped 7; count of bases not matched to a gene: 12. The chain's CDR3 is CASRHTTGGLRGYTF. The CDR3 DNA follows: TGTGCCAGCAGACATACCACAGGGGGCTTGCGTGGCTACACCTTC.

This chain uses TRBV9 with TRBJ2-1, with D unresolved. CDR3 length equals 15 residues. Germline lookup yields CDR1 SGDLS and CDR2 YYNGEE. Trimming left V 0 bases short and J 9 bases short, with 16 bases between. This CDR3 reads CASSVAGFLGLEQFF. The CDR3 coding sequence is TGTGCCAGCAGCGTAGCAGGATTTCTCGGTCTTGAGCAGTTCTTC.

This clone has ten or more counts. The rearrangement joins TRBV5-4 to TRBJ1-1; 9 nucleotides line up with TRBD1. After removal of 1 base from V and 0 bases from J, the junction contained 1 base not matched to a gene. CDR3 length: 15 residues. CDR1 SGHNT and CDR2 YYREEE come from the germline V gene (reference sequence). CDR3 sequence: CASSLTGGVNTEAFF. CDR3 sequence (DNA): TGTGCCAGCAGCTTGACAGGGGGCGTGAACACTGAAGCTTTCTTT.

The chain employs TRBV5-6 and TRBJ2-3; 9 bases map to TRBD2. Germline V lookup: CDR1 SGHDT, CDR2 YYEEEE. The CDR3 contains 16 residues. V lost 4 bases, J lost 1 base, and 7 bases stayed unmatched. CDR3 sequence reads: CASSPRVAGGTDTQYF. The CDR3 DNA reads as TGTGCCAGCAGCCCCCGGGTAGCGGGGGGCACAGATACGCAGTATTTT.

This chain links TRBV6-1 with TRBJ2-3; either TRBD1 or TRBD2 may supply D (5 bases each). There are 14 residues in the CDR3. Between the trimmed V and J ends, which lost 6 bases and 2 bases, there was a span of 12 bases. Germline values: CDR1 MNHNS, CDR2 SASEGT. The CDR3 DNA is TGTGCCAGCAGGCCGGGACGGGTCACAGATACGCAGTATTTT. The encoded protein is CASRPGRVTDTQYF.

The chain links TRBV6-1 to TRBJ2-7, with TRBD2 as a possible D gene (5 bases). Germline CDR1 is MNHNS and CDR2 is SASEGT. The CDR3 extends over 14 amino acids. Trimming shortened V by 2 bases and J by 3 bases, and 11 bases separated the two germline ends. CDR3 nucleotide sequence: TGTGCCAGCAGTGAACCGGACTCTTTCTACGAGCAGTACTTC. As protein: CASSEPDSFYEQYF.

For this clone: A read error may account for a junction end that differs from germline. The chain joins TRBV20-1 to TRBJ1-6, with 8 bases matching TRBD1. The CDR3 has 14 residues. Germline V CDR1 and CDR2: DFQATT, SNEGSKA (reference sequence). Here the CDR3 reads CSSSTGQGNSPLHF. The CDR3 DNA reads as TGCAGTTCTAGCACTGGACAGGGTAATTCACCCCTCCACTTT.